This record covers a single T cell receptor (beta chain). The sample holds a few counts of this clone. Its antigen specificity is not known. No quality values exist for individual bases; no much larger clone is one base distant. The data are from a study of shared clonotypes between healthy human individuals (dated by TCRdb to 2019 to 2021). Context from the whole study: The cohort comprised a couple of women and a few men aged 18 to 49 years. Per donor, three plates each were used for CD4 naive and CD4 memory, two for CD8 naive, and one for CD8 memory. Different laboratories and diverse techniques were used to prepare libraries and sequence TCR repertoires, to increase sequencing depth and limit assay-specific biases. Leukapheresis yielded between about 0.85 and 10 billion PBMCs per donor. The study deeply sequenced blood TCR repertoires of several healthy adults to estimate repertoire size and the extent of clonotype sharing between individuals.

Donors were healthy HIV-negative adults with no recently reported acute infections or vaccinations. Only Caucasian adults living in Nashville, Tennessee, USA were represented among the donors. CD4+ T cells were enriched by magnetic negative selection; naive cells were then positively selected on CD45RA, and the negative fraction formed the memory subset. Blood was obtained by leukapheresis, after which PBMCs were separated by Ficoll-Histopaque density gradient centrifugation and cryopreserved in liquid nitrogen vapor phase. Analytical flow cytometry was used to check the purity and quantity of every magnetically sorted T cell population. Each sorted fraction had its genomic DNA isolated and then quantified by UV absorbance on a Nanodrop 2000c. Overall results and qualifications from the work: Sampling was restricted to blood, and TCR repertoires in tissues likely differ from the TCR repertoires found in blood. About 4.5% of naive CD4, around 3.6% of naive CD8, around 2.3% of memory CD4, and 0.4% of memory CD8 clonotypes were shared across several donors. Based on pairwise subsampling, the degree of clonotype sharing among donors was expected to be affected by sequencing depth. Compared with non-shared clonotypes, clonotypes shared by all four sorted-subset donors had higher generation probabilities. Rarefaction of sorted-subset datasets indicated incomplete sequencing despite the large sequencing depth. Because the study included only a small number of donors, the genetic and exposure-history diversity represented was limited. Larger estimated clonotype richness was generally found for naive subsets than for memory subsets.

TCR CDR3 regions were amplified from genomic DNA by multiplex PCR using the deep immunoSEQ assay. Genomic DNA extracted from each cell subset was distributed evenly over all wells of several immunoSEQ 96-well plates, and each plate served as one replicate. For sorted subsets, around 0.2 ug of genomic DNA, equivalent to some 33,000 T cell genomes, went into each replicate PCR. The purified libraries were quantified using a Qubit 3.0 fluorometer, sized with a Bioanalyzer 2100, and then quantified again using the KAPA Library Quantification kit. Each immunoSEQ 96-well plate was sequenced on its own single-read 150-cycle Illumina NextSeq 550 flow cell. For the original study's pipeline: The immunoSEQ output contained only junctional sequences without quality scores, so filtering could not match that applied to full-length reads. Sequences were annotated with PyIR, a Python wrapper for IgBLAST v1.9, and V/J genes and CDR3 were assigned using IMGT germline references. Any read was removed if the V/J assignment was weak (E-value above 1e-6), the CDR3 was missing, or the read contained stop codons, out-of-frame junctions, or ambiguous translated residues. V3J clonotypes were defined as sequences sharing the same inferred V gene, J gene, and CDR3 amino acid sequence. The percentage overlap between two repertoires was calculated by dividing the number of shared unique clonotypes by the size of the smaller repertoire. RTK rarefaction, the Chao1 estimator, and Recon v2.1 estimates of unobserved clonotypes were used to assess repertoire richness. Generation probabilities were computed with OLGA for all TCRbeta clonotypes obtained by the gDNA method from several donors. Here the immuneACCESS table is served through TCRdb, limited to in-frame sequences with V and J called. Missing clones are a known gap in these copies; in checked studies unresolved V genes cover under half, and the rest lacks a known reason. V and J calls and clone size are those listed in that table; D and trimming were worked out from the DNA. In this sample the table shows about 2.4 million clones, over 85% of which occur a single time. 0.14% of the sample is taken by the ten largest.

Sequencing was done on a sample of naive CD4+ T cells sorted from blood. The cell subset or site label for this specimen denotes: CD45RA+ positively selected. The receptor's source is a man younger than 35 in good health.

The CDR3 protein is CASSYELNYNSPLHF. The DNA is as follows: TGTGCCAGCAGTTACGAGTTGAACTATAATTCACCCCTCCACTTT. The chain is encoded by TRBV6-5 joined to TRBJ1-6; confidence is insufficient to name the D gene. V loses 2 bases, J loses 3 bases, and the germline ends lie 8 bases apart. Including cysteine and phenylalanine, the CDR3 has 15 amino acids. Solely the CDR3 DNA is kept, with 45 bases framed from the first base. Sequences MNHEY (CDR1) and SVGAGI (CDR2) are obtained from the germline V gene.